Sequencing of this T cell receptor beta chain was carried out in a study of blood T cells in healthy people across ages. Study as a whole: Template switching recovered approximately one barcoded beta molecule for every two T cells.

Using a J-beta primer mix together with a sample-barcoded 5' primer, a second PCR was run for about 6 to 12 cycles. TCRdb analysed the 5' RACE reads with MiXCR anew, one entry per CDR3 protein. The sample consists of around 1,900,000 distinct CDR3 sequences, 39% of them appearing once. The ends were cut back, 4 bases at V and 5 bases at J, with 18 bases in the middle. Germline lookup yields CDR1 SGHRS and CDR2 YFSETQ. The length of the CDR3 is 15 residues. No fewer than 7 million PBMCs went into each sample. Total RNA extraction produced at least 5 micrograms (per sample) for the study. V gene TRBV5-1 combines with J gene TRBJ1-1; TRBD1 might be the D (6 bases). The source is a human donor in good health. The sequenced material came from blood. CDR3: CASSEFTGLGTEAFF. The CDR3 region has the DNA TGCGCCAGCAGCGAATTCACAGGGTTGGGAACTGAAGCTTTCTTT.